This T cell receptor beta chain was sequenced in a study of T cell changes during pregnancy in multiple sclerosis. Sequencing was performed with immunoSEQ multiplex PCR; in TCRdb, only in-frame clones are kept and a portion is missing. There are around 110,000 clones in the sample; about 90% occur only once, and roughly 1.7% lies in the top ten. Looked up from germline, CDR1 is MNHEY and CDR2 is SMNVEV (reference sequence). Germline trimming cut 4 bases from V and 2 bases from J; bases unmatched to any gene: 4. The CDR3 contains 15 residues. The clonotype comes from a female donor with multiple sclerosis, enrolled in a pregnancy study. The material was peripheral blood, obtained after pregnancy. This chain connects TRBV27 to TRBJ2-3; 9 bases align to TRBD2. CDR3 region: CASSWGLAPTDTQYF. The CDR3 DNA follows: TGTGCCAGCAGTTGGGGACTAGCCCCCACAGATACGCAGTATTTT.